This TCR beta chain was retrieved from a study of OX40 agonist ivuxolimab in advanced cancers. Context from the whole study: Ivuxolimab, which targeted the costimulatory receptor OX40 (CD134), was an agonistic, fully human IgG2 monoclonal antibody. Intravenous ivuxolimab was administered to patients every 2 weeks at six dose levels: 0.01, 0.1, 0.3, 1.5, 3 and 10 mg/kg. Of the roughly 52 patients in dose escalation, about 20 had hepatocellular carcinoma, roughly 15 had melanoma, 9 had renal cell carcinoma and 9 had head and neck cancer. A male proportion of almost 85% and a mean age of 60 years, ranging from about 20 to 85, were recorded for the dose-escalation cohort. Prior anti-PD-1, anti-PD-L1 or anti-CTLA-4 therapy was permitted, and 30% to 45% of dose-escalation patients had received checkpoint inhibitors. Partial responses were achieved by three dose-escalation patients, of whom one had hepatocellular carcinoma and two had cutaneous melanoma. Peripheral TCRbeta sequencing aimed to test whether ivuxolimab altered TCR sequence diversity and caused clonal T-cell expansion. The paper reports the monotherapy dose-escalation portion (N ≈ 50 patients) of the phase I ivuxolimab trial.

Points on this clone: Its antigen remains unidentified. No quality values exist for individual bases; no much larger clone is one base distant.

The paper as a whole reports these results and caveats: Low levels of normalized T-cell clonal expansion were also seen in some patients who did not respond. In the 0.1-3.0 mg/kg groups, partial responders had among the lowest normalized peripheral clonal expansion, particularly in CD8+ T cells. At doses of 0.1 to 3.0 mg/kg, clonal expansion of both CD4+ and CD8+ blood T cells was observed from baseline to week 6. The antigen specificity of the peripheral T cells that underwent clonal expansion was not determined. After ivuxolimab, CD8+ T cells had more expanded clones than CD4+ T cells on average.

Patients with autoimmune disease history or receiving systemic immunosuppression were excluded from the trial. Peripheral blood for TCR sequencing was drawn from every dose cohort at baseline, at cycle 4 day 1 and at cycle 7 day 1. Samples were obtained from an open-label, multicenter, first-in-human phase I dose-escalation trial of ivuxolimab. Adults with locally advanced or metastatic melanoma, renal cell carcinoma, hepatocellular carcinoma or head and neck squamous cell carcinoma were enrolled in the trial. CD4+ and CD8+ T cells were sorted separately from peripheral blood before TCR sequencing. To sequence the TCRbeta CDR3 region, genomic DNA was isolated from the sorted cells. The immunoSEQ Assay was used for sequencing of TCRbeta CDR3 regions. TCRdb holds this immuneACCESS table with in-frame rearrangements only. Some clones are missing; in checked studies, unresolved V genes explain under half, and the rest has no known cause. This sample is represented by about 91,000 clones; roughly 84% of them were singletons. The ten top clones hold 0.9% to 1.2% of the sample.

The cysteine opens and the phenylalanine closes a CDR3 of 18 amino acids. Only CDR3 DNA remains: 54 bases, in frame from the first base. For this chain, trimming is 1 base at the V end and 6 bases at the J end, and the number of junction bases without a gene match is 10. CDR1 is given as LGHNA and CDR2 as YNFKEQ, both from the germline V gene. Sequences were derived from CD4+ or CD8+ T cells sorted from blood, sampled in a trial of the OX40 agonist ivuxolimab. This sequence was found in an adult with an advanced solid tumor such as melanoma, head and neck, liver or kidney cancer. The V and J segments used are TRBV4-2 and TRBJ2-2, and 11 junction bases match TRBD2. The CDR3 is CASSQAQGIAGGSGELFF. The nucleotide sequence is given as TGTGCCAGCAGCCAAGCCCAAGGAATAGCGGGGGGGTCCGGGGAGCTGTTTTTT.